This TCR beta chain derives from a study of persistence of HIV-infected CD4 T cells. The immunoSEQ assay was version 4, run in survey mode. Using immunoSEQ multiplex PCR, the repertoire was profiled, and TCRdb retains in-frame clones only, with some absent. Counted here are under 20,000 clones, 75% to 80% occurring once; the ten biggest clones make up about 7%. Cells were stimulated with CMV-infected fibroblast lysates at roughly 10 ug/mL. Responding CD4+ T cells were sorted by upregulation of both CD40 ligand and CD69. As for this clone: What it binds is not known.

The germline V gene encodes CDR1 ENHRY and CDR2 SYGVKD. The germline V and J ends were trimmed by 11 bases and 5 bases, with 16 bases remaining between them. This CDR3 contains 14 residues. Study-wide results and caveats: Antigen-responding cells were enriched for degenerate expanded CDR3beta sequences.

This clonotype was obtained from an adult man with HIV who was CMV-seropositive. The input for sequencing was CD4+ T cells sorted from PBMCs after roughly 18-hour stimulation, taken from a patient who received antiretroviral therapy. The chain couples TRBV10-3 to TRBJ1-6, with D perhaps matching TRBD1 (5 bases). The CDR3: CAASLTADNSPLHF. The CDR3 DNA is TGTGCCGCCTCCTTGACAGCGGATAATTCACCCCTCCACTTT.